This record looks at one TCR beta chain sequence and its context. Treatment described: randomized to nivolumab then ipilimumab (arm A) or the reverse (arm B). The data were taken from a study of sequential checkpoint blockade in melanoma. Study at large: Maintenance nivolumab came after either treatment sequence.

Using immunoSEQ multiplex PCR, the repertoire was profiled, and TCRdb retains in-frame clones only, with some absent. The sample has fewer than 40,000 clones, around nine tenths seen once; the top ten hold around 12%. This sequence was found in a human donor with melanoma. This material consisted of CD8+ T cells sorted from blood (inferred from file names), taken from a patient given nivolumab and ipilimumab in sequence.

This chain's CDR3 is CASTTPRVDGELFF. The DNA of the CDR3 is TGTGCCAGTACCACACCCAGGGTTGACGGGGAGCTGTTTTTT. The V gene is TRBV19, the J gene TRBJ2-2, with TRBD1 as a possible D gene (5 bases). Trimming removed 7 bases from V and 7 bases from J, with 16 bases in between. Germline-derived CDR1 and CDR2 are LNHDA and SQIVND (reference sequence). This CDR3 has 14 amino acids. The full variable domain, completed using reference TRBV19 and TRBJ2-2, is DGGITQSPKYLFRKEGQNVTLSCEQNLNHDAMYWYRQDPGQGLRLIYYSQIVNDFQKGDIAEGYSVSREKKESFPLTVTSAQKNPTAFYLCASTTPRVDGELFFGEGSRLTVL.